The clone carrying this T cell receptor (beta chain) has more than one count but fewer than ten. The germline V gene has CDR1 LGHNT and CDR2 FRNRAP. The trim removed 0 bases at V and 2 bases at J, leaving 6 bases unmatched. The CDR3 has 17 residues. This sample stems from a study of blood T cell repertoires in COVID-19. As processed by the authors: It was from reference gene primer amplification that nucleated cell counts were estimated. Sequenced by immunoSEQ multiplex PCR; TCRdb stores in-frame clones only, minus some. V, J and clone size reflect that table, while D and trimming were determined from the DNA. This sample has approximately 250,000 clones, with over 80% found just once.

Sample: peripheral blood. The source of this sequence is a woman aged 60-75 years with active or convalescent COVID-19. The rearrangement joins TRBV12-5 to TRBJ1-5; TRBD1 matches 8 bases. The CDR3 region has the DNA TGTGCTAGTGGTTTGGTCGTGGACAGGGCTGGCAATCAGCCCCAGCATTTT. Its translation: CASGLVVDRAGNQPQHF.